This TCR beta chain was sequenced for a study of beta chain features in type 1 diabetes. General study findings and limits: The cDNA sequencing approach could over-represent high-TCR-expressing cells.

The junction had 6 bases not matched to a gene; V was cut back by 4 bases and J by 3 bases. The CDR3 consists of 15 residues. Per germline, CDR1 LGHNA and CDR2 YSLEER. Expressed TCRB transcripts were sequenced after all isolated RNA was converted to cDNA. Sequencing was performed with immunoSEQ multiplex PCR; in TCRdb, only in-frame clones are kept and a portion is missing. The table records 140,000 or so clones, about 10% of them present only once. Note on this clone: Its antigen is undetermined.

J is TRBJ2-3 and V is TRBV4-3; 8 nucleotides agree with TRBD2. Sequenced input: central memory CD4+ T cells from blood. This clonotype originated in a man between 18 and 35 years old in good health. The CDR3 protein is CASSRGRGETDTQYF. The CDR3 region has the DNA TGCGCCAGCAGCCGGGGGCGGGGGGAGACAGATACGCAGTATTTT.